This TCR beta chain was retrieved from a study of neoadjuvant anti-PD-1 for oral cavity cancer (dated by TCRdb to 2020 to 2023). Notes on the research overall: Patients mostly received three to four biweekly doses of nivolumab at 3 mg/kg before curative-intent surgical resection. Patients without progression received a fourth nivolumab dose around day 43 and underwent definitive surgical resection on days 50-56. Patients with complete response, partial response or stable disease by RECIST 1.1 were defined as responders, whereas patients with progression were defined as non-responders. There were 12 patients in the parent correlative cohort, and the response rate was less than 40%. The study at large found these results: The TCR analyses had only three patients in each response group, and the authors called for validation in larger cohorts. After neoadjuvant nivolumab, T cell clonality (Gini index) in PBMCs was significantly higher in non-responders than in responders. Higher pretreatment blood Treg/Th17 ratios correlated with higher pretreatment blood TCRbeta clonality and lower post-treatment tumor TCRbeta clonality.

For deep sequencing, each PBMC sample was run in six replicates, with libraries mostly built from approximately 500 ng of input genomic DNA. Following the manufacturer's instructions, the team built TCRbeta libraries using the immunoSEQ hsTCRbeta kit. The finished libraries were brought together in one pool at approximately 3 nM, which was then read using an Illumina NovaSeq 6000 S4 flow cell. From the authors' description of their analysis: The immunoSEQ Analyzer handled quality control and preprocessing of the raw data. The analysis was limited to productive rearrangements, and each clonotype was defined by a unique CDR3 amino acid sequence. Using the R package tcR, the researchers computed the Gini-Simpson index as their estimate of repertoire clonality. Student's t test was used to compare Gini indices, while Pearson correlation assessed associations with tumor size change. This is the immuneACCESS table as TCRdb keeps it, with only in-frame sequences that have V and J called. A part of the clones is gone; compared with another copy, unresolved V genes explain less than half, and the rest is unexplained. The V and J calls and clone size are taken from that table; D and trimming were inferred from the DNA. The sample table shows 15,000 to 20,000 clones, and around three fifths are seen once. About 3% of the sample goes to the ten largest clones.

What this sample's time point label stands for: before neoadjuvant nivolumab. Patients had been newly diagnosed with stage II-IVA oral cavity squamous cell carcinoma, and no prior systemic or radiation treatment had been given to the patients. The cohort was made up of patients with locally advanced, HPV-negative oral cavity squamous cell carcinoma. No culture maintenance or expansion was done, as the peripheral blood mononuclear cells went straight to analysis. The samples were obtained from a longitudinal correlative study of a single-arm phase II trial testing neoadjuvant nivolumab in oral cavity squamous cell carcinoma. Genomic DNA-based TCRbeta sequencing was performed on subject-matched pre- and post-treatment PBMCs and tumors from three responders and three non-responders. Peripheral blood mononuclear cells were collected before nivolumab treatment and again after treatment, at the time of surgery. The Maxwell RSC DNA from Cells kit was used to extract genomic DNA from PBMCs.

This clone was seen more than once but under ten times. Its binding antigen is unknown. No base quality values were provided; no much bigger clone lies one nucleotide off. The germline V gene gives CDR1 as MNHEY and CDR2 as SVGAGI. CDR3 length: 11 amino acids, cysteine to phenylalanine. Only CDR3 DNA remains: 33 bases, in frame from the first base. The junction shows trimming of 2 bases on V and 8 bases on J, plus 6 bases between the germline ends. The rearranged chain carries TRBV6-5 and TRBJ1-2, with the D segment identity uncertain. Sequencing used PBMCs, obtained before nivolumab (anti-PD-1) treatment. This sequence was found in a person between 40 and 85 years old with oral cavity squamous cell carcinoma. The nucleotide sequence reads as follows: TGTGCCAGCAGTTACCAAGGGGGCTACACCTTC. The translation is CASSYQGGYTF.